The rows below give T cell receptor beta chains drawn from one sample of a study of blood T cell repertoires in COVID-19. Profiled with immunoSEQ multiplex PCR; TCRdb holds only in-frame clones, not every one. The sample includes a few hundred thousand clones, just under 90% seen only once; the top ten take 10%. Material for sequencing was PBMCs or T cells enriched from blood (not recorded which). The receptors were sampled from a woman aged 50 to 60 who had recovered from COVID-19. CDR3s include the opening cysteine and the closing phenylalanine or tryptophan. Not every row has a clone size; where given, it reads once, few, many or a size class.

v_call: TRBV27; cdr3_length: 12; clone_size: -; cdr3_aa: CASFSWRDGYTF
v_call: TRBV9; cdr3_length: 14; clone_size: -; cdr3_aa: CASSASGEGYEQYF
v_call: TRBV6-5; cdr3_length: 15; clone_size: -; cdr3_aa: CAIGRDRRNNSPLHF
v_call: TRBV9; cdr3_length: 13; clone_size: -; cdr3_aa: CASGTGGSTEAFF
v_call: TRBV30; cdr3_length: 14; clone_size: -; cdr3_aa: CAWSVSRQGAVYTF
v_call: TRBV2; cdr3_length: 13; clone_size: -; cdr3_aa: CASSEDRDTEAFF
v_call: TRBV18; cdr3_length: 14; clone_size: -; cdr3_aa: CASSPLSGLGELFF
v_call: TRBV30; cdr3_length: 12; clone_size: -; cdr3_aa: CAWDRANSPLHF
v_call: TRBV2; cdr3_length: 17; clone_size: -; cdr3_aa: CASSEQDRGLLDTEAFF
v_call: TRBV6-1; cdr3_length: 15; clone_size: -; cdr3_aa: CASSEGGTGAYEQYF
v_call: TRBV11-3; cdr3_length: 14; clone_size: few; cdr3_aa: CASSSGNLNTEAFF
v_call: TRBV7-9; cdr3_length: 13; clone_size: -; cdr3_aa: CASSILQGGEAFF
v_call: TRBV2; cdr3_length: 13; clone_size: -; cdr3_aa: CASRIVPDEKLFF
v_call: TRBV19; cdr3_length: 14; clone_size: -; cdr3_aa: CASSQVGSDSPLHF
v_call: TRBV11-3; cdr3_length: 13; clone_size: -; cdr3_aa: CASSQTGGYGYTF
v_call: TRBV29-1; cdr3_length: 11; clone_size: -; cdr3_aa: CSGLRSTEAFF
v_call: TRBV7-8; cdr3_length: 13; clone_size: few; cdr3_aa: CASRGTGGYEQYF
v_call: TRBV27; cdr3_length: 14; clone_size: -; cdr3_aa: CASRAGLPNTEAFF
v_call: TRBV5-1; cdr3_length: 17; clone_size: -; cdr3_aa: CASSLGDRSSYNSPLHF
v_call: TRBV7-9; cdr3_length: 15; clone_size: -; cdr3_aa: CASSLSGLGGQPQHF
v_call: TRBV7-8; cdr3_length: 13; clone_size: -; cdr3_aa: CASSLGGEYGYTF
v_call: TRBV7-9; cdr3_length: 14; clone_size: -; cdr3_aa: CASTRREDIDGYTF
v_call: TRBV7-8; cdr3_length: 16; clone_size: -; cdr3_aa: CASSPRDPGSNQPQHF
v_call: TRBV5-1; cdr3_length: 14; clone_size: -; cdr3_aa: CASSLAGVDYEQYF
v_call: TRBV27; cdr3_length: 14; clone_size: few; cdr3_aa: CASGQSGFNQPQHF
v_call: TRBV7-7; cdr3_length: 14; clone_size: -; cdr3_aa: CASSPGTGYNEQFF
v_call: TRBV28; cdr3_length: 14; clone_size: -; cdr3_aa: CASSMGAFREKLFF
v_call: TRBV5-1; cdr3_length: 15; clone_size: -; cdr3_aa: CASSSTGGSTDTQYF
v_call: TRBV12-3/TRBV12-4; cdr3_length: 13; clone_size: once; cdr3_aa: CASSRQGNGELFF
v_call: TRBV6-5; cdr3_length: 15; clone_size: -; cdr3_aa: CASSYSLGGGFEQYF